Here is one T cell receptor (beta chain) with its context. Its target is unknown. Peripheral blood was drawn, around 9.3 milliliters per donor. The data stem from a study of blood T cells in healthy people across ages. Study information: Capture via template switching afforded approximately one barcoded beta molecule per two T cells. Study-wide points: Estimates based on one million T cells were treated as lower bounds.

The germline CDR1 and CDR2 sequences are LGHNA and YSLEER. Trimming left V 4 bases short and J 4 bases short, with 16 bases between. The CDR3 is made up of 15 amino acids. Sample-barcoded 5' priming and a J-beta primer mix drove a second PCR of 7 to 11 cycles. TCRdb ran MiXCR on the 5' RACE reads and lists one entry per CDR3 protein. The sample consists of 1.5 million to 2 million distinct CDR3 sequences, roughly 49% of them appearing once. Sequenced: blood. The receptor was isolated from a woman in her thirties or forties in good health. The chain couples TRBV4-3 to TRBJ1-2; tentatively, D is TRBD1 (5 bases). DNA for the CDR3: TGCGCCAGCAGCCGAGATCATCAGGGAGGCTATGGCTACACCTTC. Protein: CASSRDHQGGYGYTF.